This entry lists 16 T cell receptor beta chains sequenced from one sample in a study of CD8 T cells in Susac syndrome. Random hexamers primed reverse transcription of about 0.5 to 1 ug RNA. From the immunoSEQ multiplex PCR reads, TCRdb called clonotypes with MiXCR, one entry per CDR3 protein. The sample records approximately 150,000 distinct CDR3 sequences, around 94% being singletons. Sequences were obtained from CD4+ T cells from PBMCs. Receptors originate from a human donor in good health.

The chain links TRBV6-6 to TRBJ2-5, with D possibly being TRBD2 (5 bases). Deletions cut 3 bases from V and 5 bases from J, with 7 bases between. CDR1 and CDR2 from the germline V gene are MNHNY and SVGAGI (reference sequence). The CDR3 is 12 residues long. The CDR3 DNA reads as TGTGCCAGCAGTTATACGGGGGAGACCCAGTACTTC. Its protein is CASSYTGETQYF.

The genes are TRBV18 and TRBJ1-2, with D possibly matching TRBD1 (6 bases). Trimming took 1 base from V and 8 from J, leaving 11 bases between them. The CDR3 has 13 residues. Germline V gene lookup returns CDR1 KGHSH and CDR2 LQKENI. CDR3 loop: CASSPRRGEGYTF. In nucleotides, the CDR3 is TGTGCCAGCTCACCACGCAGGGGCGAGGGCTACACCTTC.

The chain joins TRBV20-1 to TRBJ2-1; D gene uncertain. CDR1 is DFQATT and CDR2 is SNEGSKA in the germline V gene (reference sequence). The CDR3 is 15 amino acids. Trimming pared 6 bases from V and 5 bases from J, leaving 20 bases between. CDR3 amino acids: CSATEGRAADNEQFF. CDR3 in DNA: TGCAGTGCCACGGAAGGAAGGGCCGCGGACAATGAGCAGTTCTTC.

The chain joins TRBV13 to TRBJ2-4; no clear D. Germline V lookup: CDR1 PRHDT, CDR2 FYEKMQ (reference sequence). This CDR3 spans 16 amino acids. Trimming left V 5 bases short and J 1 base short, with 15 bases between. The CDR3 region has the DNA TGTGCCAGCAGCCAAACCGTTTCCTGGGCCAAAAACATTCAGTACTTC. Amino acid sequence: CASSQTVSWAKNIQYF.

CDR3 bases: TGCGCCAGCAGCTTAGCGGGATGGGAGACCCAGTACTTC. This codes for CASSLAGWETQYF. V is TRBV5-1 and J is TRBJ2-5; TRBD2 agrees at 7 bases. CDR3 length: 13 amino acids. The V and J ends lost 2 bases and 5 bases, in that order; junction bases with no gene match: 3. CDR1 SGHRS and CDR2 YFSETQ come from the germline V gene.

This clonotype was detected only a few times. The chain is built from TRBV2 and TRBJ2-1; 11 bases agree with TRBD2. V lost 8 bases to trimming and J lost 4 bases; unmatched junction nucleotides: 1. CDR1 is SNHLY and CDR2 is FYNNEI in the germline V gene. This CDR3 comprises 13 residues. CDR3 amino acids: CASGTSGYNEQFF. The CDR3 bases are TGTGCCAGCGGGACTAGCGGTTACAATGAGCAGTTCTTC.

The genes are TRBV30 and TRBJ1-2; D unresolved. The CDR3 sequence is 13 residues long. CDR1 is GTSNPN, CDR2 SVGIG, per germline (reference sequence). Trimming removed 2 bases at V and 6 bases at J, with 13 bases between. CDR3 region: CAWSPRAVHGYTF. DNA of the CDR3: TGTGCCTGGAGTCCTCGGGCCGTCCATGGCTACACCTTC.

J is TRBJ2-5 and V is TRBV6-4, with a weak D call TRBD2 (5 bases). The CDR3 loop spans 14 amino acids. The V gene's germline CDR1 is MRHNA and CDR2 SNTAGT. The V gene lost 6 bases and the J gene lost 4 bases, with 15 bases spanning the gap. The DNA for the CDR3 is TGTGCCAGCAGCCCCGGTGGCGGGCTAGAGACCCAGTACTTC. This translates into CASSPGGGLETQYF.

The chain carries TRBV20-1 and TRBJ2-3, with 13 bases lining up with TRBD2. V lost 3 bases, J lost 4 bases, and 4 bases stayed unmatched. The germline V gene has CDR1 DFQATT and CDR2 SNEGSKA (reference sequence). The CDR3 is made up of 15 amino acids. The CDR3 nucleotides are TGCAGTGCTAGCTGGACTAGCGGGAGACCAGATACGCAGTATTTT. It encodes CSASWTSGRPDTQYF.

The chain uses TRBV5-6 and TRBJ1-5; D not certain. Trimming stripped 0 bases from V and 3 bases from J, with 10 bases between. This CDR3 region has 15 residues. Germline V gene data show CDR1 as SGHDT and CDR2 as YYEEEE. The CDR3 DNA follows: TGTGCCAGCAGCTTGGGGGCCAGAACCAATCAGCCCCAGCATTTT. Translation gives CASSLGARTNQPQHF. The full variable domain, its missing parts supplied by reference TRBV5-6 and TRBJ1-5, is DAGVTQSPTHLIKTRGQQVTLRCSPKSGHDTVSWYQQALGQGPQFIFQYYEEEERQRGNFPDRFSGHQFPNYSSELNVNALLLGDSALYLCASSLGARTNQPQHFGDGTRLSIL.

V and J are TRBV7-8 and TRBJ2-1; 8 bases match TRBD2. The CDR3 is 17 residues long. CDR1 is SGHVS and CDR2 is FQNEAQ in the germline V gene. After removal of 7 bases from V and 5 bases from J, the junction contained 16 bases not matched to a gene. CDR3 coding DNA: TGTGCCAGCATCCTCGCTCGGAGGCTAGCGGGTAACAATGAGCAGTTCTTC. Residues: CASILARRLAGNNEQFF.

The V and J genes are TRBV27 and TRBJ1-6, with 7 bases lining up with TRBD1. The CDR3 extends over 14 amino acids. With 4 bases clipped from V and 6 bases from J, the junction kept 3 bases outside the gene matches. Germline V CDR1 and CDR2: MNHEY, SMNVEV (reference sequence). In nucleotides, the CDR3 is TGTGCCAGCAGTTACAGGGGCCCTAATTCACCCCTCCACTTT. Translating it yields CASSYRGPNSPLHF.

This clonotype has a single count. The genes are TRBV5-1 and TRBJ1-4; TRBD1 agrees at 10 bases. V trimming: 4 bases; J trimming: 8 bases; junction bases outside the gene matches: 8. This CDR3 comprises 15 residues. Germline-derived CDR1 and CDR2 are SGHRS and YFSETQ. This CDR3 is CASSESGQGFEKLFF. As DNA, the CDR3 is TGCGCCAGCAGCGAGTCGGGACAGGGGTTCGAAAAACTGTTTTTT.

The chain combines TRBV5-1 with TRBJ2-1; maybe TRBD1 (5 bases). The germline gives CDR1 SGHRS, CDR2 YFSETQ. The V and J ends lost 0 bases and 8 bases respectively, with 15 bases between them. The length of the CDR3 is 15 residues. The CDR3 sequence is CASSLGGKQLHEQFF. The CDR3 nucleotides read TGCGCCAGCAGCTTGGGGGGCAAACAACTCCATGAGCAGTTCTTC.

V and J are TRBV5-4 and TRBJ1-1, with D hard to call. The V and J ends lost 2 bases and 1 base respectively, with 6 bases between them. Per the germline V gene, CDR1 is SGHNT and CDR2 is YYREEE (reference sequence). The CDR3 contains 13 residues. The CDR3 DNA follows: TGTGCCAGCAGCTTCGCGGCGAACACTGAAGCTTTCTTT. It yields the protein CASSFAANTEAFF. The full variable domain, completed using reference TRBV5-4 and TRBJ1-1, is ETGVTQSPTHLIKTRGQQVTLRCSSQSGHNTVSWYQQALGQGPQFIFQYYREEENGRGNFPPRFSGLQFPNYSSELNVNALELDDSALYLCASSFAANTEAFFGQGTRLTVV.

Written as DNA, the CDR3 is TGTGCCAGCAGCGTAGGGCTAGCGATGAACACCGGGGAGCTGTTTTTT. Encoded protein: CASSVGLAMNTGELFF. The rearrangement uses TRBV9 and TRBJ2-2, with D possibly matching TRBD2 (6 bases). Germline V gene sequence: CDR1 SGDLS, CDR2 YYNGEE. The CDR3 is 16 residues long. The ends were cut back, 0 bases at V and 1 base at J, with 10 bases in the middle.